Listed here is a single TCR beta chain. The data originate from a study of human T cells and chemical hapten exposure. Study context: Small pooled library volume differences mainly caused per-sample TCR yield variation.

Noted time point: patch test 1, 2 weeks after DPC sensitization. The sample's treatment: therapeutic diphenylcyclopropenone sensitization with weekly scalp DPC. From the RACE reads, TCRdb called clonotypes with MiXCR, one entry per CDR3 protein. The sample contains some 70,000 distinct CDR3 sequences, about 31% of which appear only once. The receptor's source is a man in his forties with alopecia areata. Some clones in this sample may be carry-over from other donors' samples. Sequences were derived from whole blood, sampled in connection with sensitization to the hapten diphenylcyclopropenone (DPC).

The CDR3 nucleotides read TGTGCCAGCAGCCCGAAAGCGCTGAGCCGGAACACTGAAGCTTTCTTT. This sequence encodes CASSPKALSRNTEAFF. The chain carries TRBV21-1 and TRBJ1-1. TRBV21-1 is listed as a pseudogene. The CDR3 consists of 16 residues.